This entry lists 28 T cell receptor beta chains sequenced from one sample in a study of molecular identifiers for immune sequencing clone quantification. TCRdb analysed the PCR reads with MiXCR anew, one entry per CDR3 protein. The table lists around 460,000 distinct CDR3 sequences, around 25% of them singletons. The material sequenced was naive CD8+ T cells from blood, with Jurkat cell RNA spiked in. Stated subset: FACS-sorted CD8+CD4-CCR7+CD45RA+ naive T cells. These TCRs come from a human donor in good health. Some libraries in this study had Jurkat cell RNA spiked in.

This clonotype was seen repeatedly, ten times or more. The rearrangement joins TRBV5-1 to TRBJ2-7, with TRBD2 matching 13 bases. With V trimmed by 4 bases and J by 1 base, 2 bases remained unmatched. CDR1 and CDR2 from the germline V gene are SGHRS and YFSETQ. This CDR3 has 15 amino acids. The CDR3 sequence: CASSRGLAGSYEQYF. In nucleotides, the CDR3 is TGCGCCAGCAGCAGGGGACTAGCGGGGTCCTACGAGCAGTACTTC.

This clonotype was seen many times. The V and J genes are TRBV7-2 and TRBJ2-7; 7 bases map to TRBD2. The V gene's germline CDR1 is SGHTA and CDR2 FQGNSA. V shed 4 bases, J shed 3 bases, and the junction held 9 bases outside the gene matches. The CDR3 spans 15 residues. CDR3 sequence (DNA): TGTGCCAGCAGCTCTCCCTTGCGGGGGTGCTACGAGCAGTACTTC. This codes for CASSSPLRGCYEQYF. Drawing the rest from reference TRBV7-2 and TRBJ2-7, the complete variable domain is GAGVSQSPSNKVTEKGKDVELRCDPISGHTALYWYRQSLGQGLEFLIYFQGNSAPDKSGLPSDRFSAERTGGSVSTLTIQRTQQEDSAVYLCASSSPLRGCYEQYFGPGTRLTVT.

The chain uses TRBV5-1 and TRBJ1-1, with TRBD1 matching 8 bases. Trimming took 0 bases from V and 7 from J; bases not matched to a gene: 2. The CDR3 contains 13 residues. CDR1 is SGHRS, CDR2 YFSETQ, per germline. Here the CDR3 DNA reads TGCGCCAGCAGCTTGGGGACAGGGAATGAAGCTTTCTTT. The encoded protein is CASSLGTGNEAFF.

With respect to this clonotype: This may come from a read error, since a much larger clone is one base off. The chain combines TRBV7-9 with TRBJ2-1; the D gene is possibly TRBD2 (5 bases). Germline V lookup: CDR1 SEHNR, CDR2 FQNEAQ (reference sequence). The CDR3 consists of 12 residues. For the CDR3, the DNA is TGTGCCAGCAGCTCCCTCGGGGTCGAGCAGCTCTTC. This sequence encodes CASSSLGVEQLF. Drawing the rest from reference TRBV7-9 and TRBJ2-1, the complete variable domain is DTGVSQNPRHKITKRGQNVTFRCDPISEHNRLYWYRQTLGQGPEFLTYFQNEAQLEKSRLLSDRFSAERPKGSFSTLEIQRTEQGDSAMYLCASSSLGVEQLFGPGTRLTVL.

This clonotype was counted at least ten times. This rearrangement joins TRBV14 to TRBJ1-1, with D possibly being TRBD1 (5 bases). This CDR3 has 16 residues. Per the germline V gene, CDR1 is SGHDN and CDR2 is FVKESK. Trimming took off 5 bases at V and 5 bases at J, with 21 bases between the two ends. The CDR3 DNA follows: TGTGCCAGCAGCAGTTGGGGCCAAACCGAGGGAACTGAAGCTTTCTTT. This translates into CASSSWGQTEGTEAFF. Together with reference TRBV14 and TRBJ1-1, the CDR3 gives the full variable domain: EAGVTQFPSHSVIEKGQTVTLRCDPISGHDNLYWYRRVMGKEIKFLLHFVKESKQDESGMPNNRFLAERTGGTYSTLKVQPAELEDSGVYFCASSSWGQTEGTEAFFGQGTRLTVV.

The chain has TRBV5-4 and TRBJ2-7; either TRBD1 or TRBD2 may supply D (5 bases each). There are 14 residues in the CDR3. Germline CDR1 SGHNT, CDR2 YYREEE (reference sequence). V was cut by 0 bases and J by 6 bases, with 13 bases left in between. CDR3 region: CASSLEPGPAEQYF. The CDR3 bases are TGTGCCAGCAGCTTGGAGCCGGGACCCGCCGAGCAGTACTTC.

Remarks on this clonotype: A clone one base away is much larger, so this may be a read error. The V and J genes are TRBV4-3 and TRBJ2-4; D might be TRBD1 (6 bases). Germline CDR1 and CDR2: LGHNA and YSLEER. The CDR3 is made up of 17 amino acids. The CDR3, as DNA: TGCGGCAGCAGCCAAGACCAGACAGGACCAGCCAAAAACATTCAGTACTTC. Protein: CGSSQDQTGPAKNIQYF.

The chain carries TRBV20-1 and TRBJ2-7; TRBD1 might be the D (6 bases). Deletions cut 0 bases from V and 3 bases from J, with 12 bases between. Germline loops: CDR1 DFQATT, CDR2 SNEGSKA (reference sequence). This CDR3 has 14 residues. CDR3 DNA sequence: TGCAGTGCTAGAGATCCCAGGGGCGGCTACGAGCAGTACTTC. It specifies CSARDPRGGYEQYF.

This clonotype was seen a handful of times. The CDR3 is CASSINSGGAVNEQFF. DNA of the CDR3: TGTGCCAGCAGCATAAATAGCGGGGGGGCCGTGAATGAGCAGTTCTTC. The J gene is TRBJ2-1, the V gene TRBV11-2, with TRBD2 matching 11 bases. Germline CDR1 is SGHAT and CDR2 is FQNNGV. V dropped 5 bases and J dropped 7; count of bases not matched to a gene: 10. The CDR3 contains 16 residues. The whole variable domain, remainder taken from reference TRBV11-2 and TRBJ2-1, is EAGVAQSPRYKIIEKRQSVAFWCNPISGHATLYWYQQILGQGPKLLIQFQNNGVVDDSQLPKDRFSAERLKGVDSTLKIQPAKLEDSAVYLCASSINSGGAVNEQFFGPGTRLTVL.

As regards this clonotype: This may stem from a read error, because a much larger clone lies one nucleotide away. The CDR3 sequence: CASGFGMNKAFF. The CDR3 DNA reads TGTGCCAGCGGCTTCGGAATGAACAAAGCTTTCTTT. The chain uses TRBV5-6 and TRBJ1-1; the D is unclear. Germline V gives CDR1 SGHDT, CDR2 YYEEEE. This CDR3 region has 12 residues. Full variable domain (outside the CDR3, taken from reference TRBV5-6 and TRBJ1-1): DAGVTQSPTHLIKTRGQQVTLRCSPKSGHDTVSWYQQALGQGPQFIFQYYEEEERQRGNFPDRFSGHQFPNYSSELNVNALLLGDSALYLCASGFGMNKAFFGQGTRLTVV.

Only a few counts were recorded for this clonotype. The rearrangement uses TRBV28 and TRBJ2-7, with 8 bases aligning to TRBD2. From germline, CDR1 is MDHEN and CDR2 SYDVKM. The ends lost 3 bases at V and 2 bases at J; junction bases unmatched: 9. The CDR3 is made up of 16 amino acids. The CDR3 region is CASSFPVSGTAYEQYF. CDR3 nucleotides: TGTGCCAGCAGTTTCCCGGTTAGCGGGACGGCCTACGAGCAGTACTTC.

The gene calls are TRBV20-1 and TRBJ2-3; D not resolved. V dropped 0 bases and J dropped 8 bases, with 9 bases sitting between them. The CDR3 is 12 residues long. Germline CDR1 and CDR2: DFQATT and SNEGSKA (reference sequence). In nucleotides, the CDR3 is TGCAGTGCTAGAGATGGGGAAGGTACGCAGTATTTT. Its translation is CSARDGEGTQYF.

This clonotype was recorded only once. Being one base from a much bigger clone, this may be a read error. The V gene is TRBV5-1, the J gene TRBJ2-3; D tentatively fits TRBD1 or TRBD2 (6 bases each). The germline V gene has CDR1 SGHRS and CDR2 YFSETQ. The CDR3 extends over 16 amino acids. The V and J ends lost 6 bases and 2 bases respectively, with 19 bases between them. The CDR3 loop is CASTAGEAVSTDTQYF. The CDR3 coding sequence is TGCGCCAGCACCGCAGGGGAGGCAGTATCCACAGATACGCAGTATTTT.

This clonotype was recorded at least ten times. The gene calls are TRBV6-2 or TRBV6-3 and TRBJ2-3, with a tentative D call TRBD2 (6 bases). The length of the CDR3 is 13 residues. Trimming cost V 2 bases and J 5 bases, with 8 bases left between them. CDR1 is MNHEY, CDR2 SVGEGT, per germline. CDR3 nucleotide sequence: TGTGCCAGCAGTTACAACGGGGGAGATACGCAGTATTTT. It codes for CASSYNGGDTQYF.

In its sample, this clonotype was seen a few times. This chain connects TRBV6-1 to TRBJ2-3; 8 bases align to TRBD2. The J segment lost 2 bases and the V segment lost 7 bases, leaving 8 bases of the junction unmatched. The germline V gene encodes CDR1 MNHNS and CDR2 SASEGT. The CDR3 consists of 15 residues. CDR3 amino acids: CASNKRGRYTDTQYF. The CDR3 nucleotides read TGTGCCAGCAATAAGCGGGGGAGATACACAGATACGCAGTATTTT.

Many counts were recorded for this clonotype. V and J are TRBV20-1 and TRBJ1-5; 8 nucleotides match TRBD1. V shed 1 base, J shed 7 bases, and the junction held 12 bases outside the gene matches. The CDR3 is made up of 16 amino acids. CDR1 DFQATT and CDR2 SNEGSKA come from the germline V gene (reference sequence). The CDR3 reads CSARASPDRGSQPQHF. CDR3 coding DNA: TGCAGTGCTAGAGCCTCCCCCGACAGGGGAAGCCAGCCCCAGCATTTT.

This clonotype has at least ten counts. The V and J genes are TRBV21-1 and TRBJ2-3. TRBV21-1 is designated a pseudogene. The CDR3 covers 12 residues. The CDR3 loop is CASIMYTDTQYF. As DNA, the CDR3 is TGTGCCAGCATTATGTACACAGATACGCAGTATTTT.

This clonotype was recorded at least ten times. V and J are TRBV27 and TRBJ2-3, with a possible D match to TRBD2 (7 bases). Germline values: CDR1 MNHEY, CDR2 SMNVEV (reference sequence). Trimming took 8 bases from V and 3 from J, leaving 15 bases between them. The CDR3 totals 14 residues. CDR3 sequence: CASSFGGLTDTQYF. CDR3 bases: TGTGCCAGCTCGTTCGGGGGGCTAACAGATACGCAGTATTTT.

The chain is built from TRBV29-1 and TRBJ2-1; 7 bases match TRBD2. The germline CDR1 and CDR2 sequences are SQVTM and ANQGSEA. This CDR3 is built from 13 residues. V lost 6 bases to trimming and J lost 5 bases; unmatched junction nucleotides: 7. The CDR3 here is CSVRTSNDNEQFF. The CDR3 DNA reads TGCAGCGTGAGGACTAGTAACGACAATGAGCAGTTCTTC.

Comments on this clonotype: This may stem from a read error, because a much larger clone lies one nucleotide away. The CDR3 is CSVGDRGLTEYTDTQYF. The CDR3 DNA is TGCAGCGTTGGAGACCGAGGACTTACGGAATACACAGATACGCAGTATTTT. This sequence joins TRBV29-1 and TRBJ2-3; the D gene is possibly TRBD2 (5 bases). This CDR3 contains 17 residues. Between the trimmed V and J ends, which lost 4 bases and 2 bases, there was a span of 22 bases. Germline V gives CDR1 SQVTM, CDR2 ANQGSEA.

This clonotype was seen ten or more times. The gene calls are TRBV6-5 and TRBJ2-2; 9 bases fit TRBD2. V gave up 7 bases and J gave up 0 bases; unmatched junction bases: 6. Looked up from germline, CDR1 is MNHEY and CDR2 is SVGAGI. This CDR3 is 16 amino acids long. The CDR3 is CASNKGLATNTGELFF. The CDR3 nucleotides read TGTGCCAGCAACAAAGGACTAGCGACGAACACCGGGGAGCTGTTTTTT.

The rearrangement joins TRBV27 to TRBJ2-2; maybe TRBD2 (5 bases). The ends were cut back, 2 bases at V and 4 bases at J, with 14 bases in the middle. The germline V gene has CDR1 MNHEY and CDR2 SMNVEV (reference sequence). The length of the CDR3 is 16 residues. The CDR3 DNA reads as TGTGCCAGCAGTTTAACTGGAGTCGAGGGCACCGGGGAGCTGTTTTTT. This sequence encodes CASSLTGVEGTGELFF.

The CDR3 DNA sequence: TGCGCCAGCAGCTTGGATGGGACAATTGAAGCTTTCTTT. As protein: CASSLDGTIEAFF. The chain links TRBV5-1 to TRBJ1-1; the D gene is possibly TRBD1 (6 bases). V lost 0 bases and J 7 bases, leaving 10 bases between the germline ends. The CDR3 is 13 residues long. Germline V gives CDR1 SGHRS, CDR2 YFSETQ. The full variable domain, in which reference TRBV5-1 and TRBJ1-1 provide the parts outside the CDR3, is KAGVTQTPRYLIKTRGQQVTLSCSPISGHRSVSWYQQTPGQGLQFLFEYFSETQRNKGNFPGRFSGRQFSNSRSEMNVSTLELGDSALYLCASSLDGTIEAFFGQGTRLTVV.

This clonotype was detected only once. An end of the junction differs from the germline gene, which may be a read error. This rearrangement joins TRBV6-5 to TRBJ2-1, with D possibly matching TRBD2 (6 bases). The germline CDR1 and CDR2 sequences are MNHEY and SVGAGI. CDR3 length equals 15 residues. As DNA, the CDR3 is TGTGCCCGCAGTTACGGAGGGAGCTCCTACAATGAGCAGTTCTTC. It yields the protein CARSYGGSSYNEQFF.

This chain uses TRBV7-9 with TRBJ2-7; 7 bases are a match to TRBD1. CDR1 SEHNR and CDR2 FQNEAQ come from the germline V gene (reference sequence). The CDR3 has 14 amino acids. The ends lost 6 bases at V and 0 bases at J; junction bases unmatched: 5. Here the CDR3 DNA reads TGTGCCAGCAGTCCAGACAGGGCCTCCTACGAGCAGTACTTC. Protein sequence: CASSPDRASYEQYF.

The rearrangement uses TRBV11-2 and TRBJ1-1; no firm D call. This CDR3 comprises 15 residues. The V and J ends lost 5 bases and 3 bases respectively, with 16 bases between them. Germline V gene lookup returns CDR1 SGHAT and CDR2 FQNNGV. Here the CDR3 reads CASSKPGPLDTEAFF. The DNA for the CDR3 is TGTGCCAGCAGCAAACCCGGGCCCTTGGACACTGAAGCTTTCTTT.

This clonotype was seen many times. The CDR3 coding sequence is TGTGCCAGCAGCTGCAAGACTAGCGGGAGGGCCGGGGAAGATACGCAGTATTTT. Encoded protein: CASSCKTSGRAGEDTQYF. The chain is built from TRBV13 and TRBJ2-3; 14 nucleotides agree with TRBD2. CDR1 and CDR2 from the germline V gene are PRHDT and FYEKMQ (reference sequence). The CDR3 totals 18 residues. V trimming: 4 bases; J trimming: 5 bases; junction bases outside the gene matches: 11.

To note about this clonotype: A read error is possible here, since a much larger clone lies one base away. The CDR3 sequence is CAIANSYTGELSF. The CDR3 DNA is TGTGCCATCGCCAACAGCTACACCGGGGAGCTGTCTTTT. The chain is built from TRBV24-1 and TRBJ2-2, with TRBD2 as a possible D gene (5 bases). Looked up from germline, CDR1 is KGHDR and CDR2 is SFDVKD. CDR3 length equals 13 residues.